This TCR beta chain emerged from a study of blood T cell repertoires in COVID-19. In the study overall: Sites across the United States, Italy and Spain contributed samples from acute and convalescent COVID-19. Sources were T cells, B-cell-depleted T cells, or PBMCs; the material itself was cDNA or gDNA.

The sample holds one count of this clone. Original processing methods: The authors estimated nucleated cell counts from reference gene primer amplification. The method was immunoSEQ multiplex PCR; TCRdb's version includes in-frame clones alone and lacks a portion of them. V and J calls and clone size come straight from that table; D and trimming were deduced from the DNA. The top ten hold 5% to 5.5% of the sample, which has some 80,000 clones, 79% seen once. V shed 1 base and J 2 bases; nucleotides not matched to a gene: 3. The CDR3 covers 15 residues. CDR1 is SGHVS, CDR2 FQNEAQ, per germline. This receptor was identified in a woman aged 80 or over with active or convalescent COVID-19. V gene TRBV7-8 combines with J gene TRBJ2-7; the match to TRBD1 covers 9 bases. Sequencing input: peripheral blood. The CDR3 spells CASSLDGQGTYEQYF. The CDR3 DNA follows: TGTGCCAGCAGCTTAGACGGACAGGGGACCTACGAGCAGTACTTC.